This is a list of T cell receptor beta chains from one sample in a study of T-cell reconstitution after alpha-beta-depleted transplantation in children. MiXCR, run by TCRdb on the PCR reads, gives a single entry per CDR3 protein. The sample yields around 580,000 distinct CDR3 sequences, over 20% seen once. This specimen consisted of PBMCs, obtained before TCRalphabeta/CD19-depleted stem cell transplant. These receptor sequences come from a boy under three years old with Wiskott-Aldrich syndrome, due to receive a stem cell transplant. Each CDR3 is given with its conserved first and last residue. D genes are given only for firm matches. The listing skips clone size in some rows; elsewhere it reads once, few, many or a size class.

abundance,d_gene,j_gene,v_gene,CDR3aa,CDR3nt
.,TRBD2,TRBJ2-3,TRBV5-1,CASSFRLAGSTDTQYF,TGCGCCAGCAGCTTCCGACTAGCGGGAAGCACAGATACGCAGTATTTT
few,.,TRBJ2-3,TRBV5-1,CASSLSRTLTDTQYF,TGCGCCAGCAGCTTGTCGCGGACCCTCACAGATACGCAGTATTTT
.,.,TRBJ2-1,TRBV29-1,CSVGSKLVSYNEQFF,TGCAGCGTTGGTTCAAAACTAGTCTCCTACAATGAGCAGTTCTTC
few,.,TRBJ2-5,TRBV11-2,CASSLKITGASTETQYF,TGTGCCAGCAGCTTAAAAATTACGGGGGCGTCTACCGAGACCCAGTACTTC
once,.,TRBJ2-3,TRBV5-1,CASSLSSSSPDTQFF,TGCGCCAGCAGCTTGTCCTCCAGTTCTCCAGATACGCAGTTTTTT
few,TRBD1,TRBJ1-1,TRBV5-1,CASSGGQMNTEAFF,TGCGCCAGCAGCGGGGGACAGATGAACACTGAAGCTTTCTTT
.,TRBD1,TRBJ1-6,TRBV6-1,CASSPYRTGESPLHF,TGTGCCAGCAGTCCTTACCGGACAGGGGAATCACCCCTCCACTTT
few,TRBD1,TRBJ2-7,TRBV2,CASSEATRGPYEQYF,TGTGCCAGCAGTGAAGCGACGAGGGGGCCCTACGAGCAGTACTTC
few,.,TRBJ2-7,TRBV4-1,CASSQGVIDRYEQYF,TGCGCCAGCAGCCAAGGGGTCATCGATCGCTACGAGCAGTACTTC
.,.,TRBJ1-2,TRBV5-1,CASTYDSLYGYTF,TGCGCCAGTACCTACGATTCACTCTATGGCTACACCTTC
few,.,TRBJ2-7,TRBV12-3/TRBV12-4,CASSPQGSYEQYF,TGTGCCAGCAGCCCACAGGGATCCTACGAGCAGTACTTC
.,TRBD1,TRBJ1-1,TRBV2,CASTFDRVALNTEAFF,TGTGCCAGCACCTTCGACAGGGTAGCGCTCAACACTGAAGCTTTCTTT
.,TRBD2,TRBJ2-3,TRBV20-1,CSAIPRGGGTDTQYF,TGCAGTGCTATTCCGCGGGGGGGAGGCACAGATACGCAGTATTTT
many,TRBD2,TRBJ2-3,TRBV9,CASSVSGRAADTQYF,TGTGCCAGCAGCGTAAGCGGGAGGGCCGCAGATACGCAGTATTTT
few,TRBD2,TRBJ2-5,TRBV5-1,CASSPWGGRETQYF,TGCGCCAGCAGCCCATGGGGCGGGAGAGAGACCCAGTACTTC
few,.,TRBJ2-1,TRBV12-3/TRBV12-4,CASTDYYHAFF,TGTGCCAGCACCGACTATTATCATGCGTTCTTC
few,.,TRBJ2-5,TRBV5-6,CASSLVFALETQYF,TGTGCCAGCAGCTTGGTGTTTGCTCTCGAGACCCAGTACTTC
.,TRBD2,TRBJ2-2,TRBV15,CATSRGPREGTGELFF,TGTGCCACCAGCAGAGGGCCCCGGGAGGGGACCGGGGAGCTGTTTTTT
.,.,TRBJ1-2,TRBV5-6,CASSSLQGNYGYTF,TGTGCCAGCAGCTCGCTTCAGGGAAACTATGGCTACACCTTC
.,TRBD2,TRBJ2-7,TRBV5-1,CASSSTSGRGSYEQYF,TGCGCCAGCAGCTCGACTAGCGGGAGAGGGTCCTACGAGCAGTACTTC
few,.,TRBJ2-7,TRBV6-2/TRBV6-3,CASTLQGRVYEQYF,TGTGCCAGCACCCTCCAGGGGCGGGTGTACGAGCAGTACTTC
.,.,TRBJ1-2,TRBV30,CAWQIRGYGYTF,TGTGCCTGGCAAATAAGGGGATACGGCTACACCTTC
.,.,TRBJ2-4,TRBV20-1,CSARDLGGTQAKNIQYF,TGCAGTGCTAGAGATCTAGGTGGGACCCAAGCCAAAAACATTCAGTACTTC
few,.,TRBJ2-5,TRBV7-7,CASSFGPGEATQYF,TGTGCCAGCAGCTTCGGCCCGGGGGAGGCGACCCAGTACTTC